This TCR beta chain comes out of a study of control samples from healthy donors and cancer patients. Assay used: immunoSEQ multiplex PCR; TCRdb lists only in-frame clones, some missing. The sample contains around 130,000 clones, nearly 90% of which appear only once. Per the germline V gene, CDR1 is SGHNT and CDR2 is YENEEA. The CDR3 has 16 amino acids. Trimming removed 5 bases at V and 3 bases at J, with 18 bases between. Sequenced sample: blood. The chain is built from TRBV11-3 and TRBJ2-3; D gene ambiguous. The source is a man in his fifties or sixties in good health. This CDR3 reads CASSPRWGKGTDTQYF. The CDR3 DNA sequence: TGTGCCAGCAGCCCCCGGTGGGGTAAGGGAACAGATACGCAGTATTTT.